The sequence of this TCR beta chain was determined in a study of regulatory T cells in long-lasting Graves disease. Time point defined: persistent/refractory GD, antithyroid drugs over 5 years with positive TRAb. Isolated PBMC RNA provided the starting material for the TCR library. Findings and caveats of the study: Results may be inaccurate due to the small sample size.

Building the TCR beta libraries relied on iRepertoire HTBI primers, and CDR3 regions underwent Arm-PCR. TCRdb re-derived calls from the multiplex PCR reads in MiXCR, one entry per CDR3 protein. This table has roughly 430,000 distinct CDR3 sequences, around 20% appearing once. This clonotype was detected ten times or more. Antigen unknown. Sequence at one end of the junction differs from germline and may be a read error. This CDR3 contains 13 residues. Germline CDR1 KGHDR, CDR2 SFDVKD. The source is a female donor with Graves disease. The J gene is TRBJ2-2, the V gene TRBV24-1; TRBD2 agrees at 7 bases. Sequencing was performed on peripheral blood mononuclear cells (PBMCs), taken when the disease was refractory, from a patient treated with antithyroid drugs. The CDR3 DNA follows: TGTGCCACCAGGCTAGCGGCCACCGAGGAGCTGTTTTTT. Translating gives CATRLAATEELFF.